These T cell receptor beta chains were read from a single sample in a study of blood T cell repertoires in COVID-19. The repertoire was sequenced with immunoSEQ multiplex PCR; TCRdb's copy has only in-frame clones and lacks some. The table has under 200,000 clones, 85% to 90% seen once. The sample was peripheral blood. All receptors derive from a woman older than 75 in a cohort sampled during active or convalescent COVID-19. CDR3s include the opening cysteine and the closing phenylalanine or tryptophan. A D gene is named only where the DNA matches it firmly.

>-|TRBV15
CATSSERGNEQFF
>-|TRBV5-1
CASSLGAGQTYNEQFF
>-|TRBV30
CAWKPSRIARRVDTQYF
>TRBD1|TRBV19
CASSKDRGQIYGYTF
>TRBD1|TRBV27
CASSSPDRGLWEQYF
>TRBD2|TRBV10-1
CASTSRGDGELFF
>-|TRBV27
CASSLLGANYGYTF
>-|TRBV6-5
CASTRGPGDGTQYF
>TRBD2|TRBV11-2
CASSLSGLVNTGELFF
>-|TRBV5-1
CASKQGTGELFF
>-|TRBV7-8
CASSRRSDTIYF
>TRBD1|TRBV15
CATSGQGREETQYF
>-|TRBV3-1/TRBV3-2
CASSQFVGASYNSPLHF
>TRBD1|TRBV29-1
CSVQQGGAEKLFF
>-|TRBV3-1/TRBV3-2
CASSQVRSTGELFF
>TRBD1|TRBV7-9
CASSGQVLRGNQPQHF
>TRBD2|TRBV12-5
CASGPSGSGNIQYF
>-|TRBV28
CASSFAGLSFLSGEKLFF
>TRBD1|TRBV5-1
CASSPGQGIGELHGYTF
>-|TRBV10-2
CASLSTGPATEAFF
>TRBD1|TRBV11-3
CASSRGTGLRTDTQYF
>TRBD2|TRBV2
CASSSGLAWDEQFF
>-|TRBV29-1
CSVGTALYGYTF
>-|TRBV6-5
CASRASRQGGYTF
>-|TRBV6-2/TRBV6-3
CASSYPQGMSNQPQHF
>TRBD2|TRBV10-3
CAISGGGGAPYEQYF
>-|TRBV30
CAWRVAETQYF
>TRBD2|TRBV4-1
CASSPTSGGAVAKNIQYF
>-|TRBV9
CASSPSGSSSYNEQFF
>-|TRBV15
CATSRDRLSSYNEQFF
>TRBD1|TRBV2
CASSGDRGMTDTQYF
>-|TRBV5-1
CASSLAMRSTEAFF
>-|TRBV5-5
CASSLDILANGYTF
>TRBD2|TRBV5-1
CASSSGLAPTDTQYF
>-|TRBV6-1
CASSEPGAGELFF
>-|TRBV20-1
CSAPGNQPQHF
>-|TRBV30
CAWSVTGEQYF
>TRBD2|TRBV6-5
CASSYGTSGTDTQYF
>-|TRBV20-1
CSATQETQYF
>-|TRBV5-6
CASRHWTENTPRGQETQYF